This is a list of T cell receptor beta chains from one sample in a study of control samples from healthy donors and cancer patients. The assay was immunoSEQ multiplex PCR, and TCRdb's table has in-frame clones only and misses some. This sample carries about 63,000 clones, more than 70% of them seen once, and the ten largest clones take over 9.5%. The source material was PBMCs. These receptors were collected from an older woman with lung cancer. CDR3s include the opening cysteine and the closing phenylalanine or tryptophan. Fields, in order: V gene, clone size, D gene, J gene, CDR3 DNA, CDR3 protein. A D gene is named only where the DNA matches it firmly. Clone size is not always given. Where it is, it says once, few, many or a class for expanded clones.

v_call: TRBV28; clone_size: .; d_call: .; j_call: TRBJ1-2; cdr3_nt: TGTGCCAGCACGGATCGCTATGGCTACACCTTC; cdr3_aa: CASTDRYGYTF
v_call: TRBV7-9; clone_size: .; d_call: .; j_call: TRBJ2-1; cdr3_nt: TGTGCCAGCAGCTTAGAAGGCGGGACATACAATGAGCAGTTCTTC; cdr3_aa: CASSLEGGTYNEQFF
v_call: TRBV19; clone_size: once; d_call: .; j_call: TRBJ1-5; cdr3_nt: TGTGCCAGTACCATTGTAGGGCGAAGCAATCAGCCCCAGCATTTT; cdr3_aa: CASTIVGRSNQPQHF
v_call: TRBV7-9; clone_size: once; d_call: .; j_call: TRBJ1-4; cdr3_nt: TGTGCCAGCAGCTTTGATACTAGGGGAAAACTGTTTTTT; cdr3_aa: CASSFDTRGKLFF
v_call: TRBV3-1/TRBV3-2; clone_size: .; d_call: .; j_call: TRBJ1-2; cdr3_nt: TGTGCCAGCAGCCAATCAGTATATGGCTACACCTTC; cdr3_aa: CASSQSVYGYTF
v_call: TRBV9; clone_size: .; d_call: TRBD2; j_call: TRBJ2-2; cdr3_nt: TGTGCCAGCACCCCAGGGAGCGGGGGGGCCTGGGTGAACACCGGGGAGCTGTTTTTT; cdr3_aa: CASTPGSGGAWVNTGELFF
v_call: TRBV6-5; clone_size: .; d_call: TRBD1; j_call: TRBJ1-2; cdr3_nt: TGTGCCAGCAGCGGGACAGGAGTTCCGAACTATGGCTACACCTTC; cdr3_aa: CASSGTGVPNYGYTF
v_call: TRBV3-1/TRBV3-2; clone_size: .; d_call: .; j_call: TRBJ1-1; cdr3_nt: TGTGCCAGCAGCTCGGGGAAGGACACTGAAGCTTTCTTT; cdr3_aa: CASSSGKDTEAFF
v_call: TRBV30; clone_size: .; d_call: .; j_call: TRBJ1-6; cdr3_nt: TGTGCCTGGAGTCCGGGCAGGGTCGGGCCACCCCTCCACTTT; cdr3_aa: CAWSPGRVGPPLHF
v_call: TRBV25-1; clone_size: .; d_call: .; j_call: TRBJ1-1; cdr3_nt: TGTGCCAGCAGTGAATATCACAGGGTCACTGAAGCTTTCTTT; cdr3_aa: CASSEYHRVTEAFF
v_call: TRBV15; clone_size: once; d_call: .; j_call: TRBJ2-1; cdr3_nt: TGTGCCACCAGCAGAGCGCAGGGTATGTACAATGAGCAGTTCTTC; cdr3_aa: CATSRAQGMYNEQFF
v_call: TRBV3-1/TRBV3-2; clone_size: .; d_call: TRBD2; j_call: TRBJ2-2; cdr3_nt: TGTGCCAGCAGCCAAGGGCTAGCGGGAGGCGGGGAGCTGTTTTTT; cdr3_aa: CASSQGLAGGGELFF
v_call: TRBV3-1/TRBV3-2; clone_size: .; d_call: TRBD1; j_call: TRBJ1-2; cdr3_nt: TGTGCCAGCAGCCAAGGACCAGGGGGCATAGTAGGTGGCTACACCTTC; cdr3_aa: CASSQGPGGIVGGYTF
v_call: TRBV11-3; clone_size: .; d_call: .; j_call: TRBJ2-3; cdr3_nt: TGTGCCAGCAGCTTATCACGGCAGGGATTAGATACGCAGTATTTT; cdr3_aa: CASSLSRQGLDTQYF
v_call: TRBV7-9; clone_size: .; d_call: .; j_call: TRBJ2-6; cdr3_nt: TGTGCCAGCAGGGGGCCCGCCTCTGGGGCCAACGTCCTGACTTTC; cdr3_aa: CASRGPASGANVLTF
v_call: TRBV10-2; clone_size: once; d_call: .; j_call: TRBJ2-2; cdr3_nt: TGCGCCAGCCGTGTCGGCCAGGTTAACACCGGGGAGCTGTTTTTT; cdr3_aa: CASRVGQVNTGELFF
v_call: TRBV7-8; clone_size: .; d_call: .; j_call: TRBJ2-4; cdr3_nt: TGTGCCAGCAGCTCAGGCAGGGACTCAATAGCCAAAAACATTCAGTACTTC; cdr3_aa: CASSSGRDSIAKNIQYF
v_call: TRBV5-1; clone_size: .; d_call: .; j_call: TRBJ2-2; cdr3_nt: TGCGCCAGCAGCTTGGTTGGAAAGGGGGCCGGGGAGCTGTTTTTT; cdr3_aa: CASSLVGKGAGELFF
v_call: TRBV25-1; clone_size: few; d_call: TRBD1; j_call: TRBJ1-4; cdr3_nt: TGTGCCAGCAGTGTTGCAGGGGGAAATGAAAAACTGTTTTTT; cdr3_aa: CASSVAGGNEKLFF
v_call: TRBV6-5; clone_size: .; d_call: .; j_call: TRBJ1-1; cdr3_nt: TGTGCCAGCAGTTACATGCCAGACGTGAACACTGAAGCTTTCTTT; cdr3_aa: CASSYMPDVNTEAFF
v_call: TRBV4-2; clone_size: .; d_call: .; j_call: TRBJ2-7; cdr3_nt: TGTGCCAGCAGCCTGAACCCAGAGGGGAGCTCCTACGAGCAGTACTTC; cdr3_aa: CASSLNPEGSSYEQYF
v_call: TRBV10-1; clone_size: once; d_call: TRBD2; j_call: TRBJ2-1; cdr3_nt: TGCGCCAGCAGTGACTCAGCCGCGGGGGGGCACAATGAGCAGTTCTTC; cdr3_aa: CASSDSAAGGHNEQFF
v_call: TRBV7-9; clone_size: .; d_call: .; j_call: TRBJ1-2; cdr3_nt: TGTGCCAGCAGCTTAGGACCGGGAGGAGACTATGGCTACACCTTC; cdr3_aa: CASSLGPGGDYGYTF
v_call: TRBV18; clone_size: few; d_call: TRBD1; j_call: TRBJ1-5; cdr3_nt: TGTGCCAGCTCACAACAGGGGGCTCCAAGGATTCAGCCCCAGCATTTT; cdr3_aa: CASSQQGAPRIQPQHF
v_call: TRBV3-1/TRBV3-2; clone_size: .; d_call: .; j_call: TRBJ1-5; cdr3_nt: TGTGCCAGCAGCCAAGCACAGGCGAATCAGCCCCAGCATTTT; cdr3_aa: CASSQAQANQPQHF